This T cell receptor (beta chain) was recorded in a study of human T cells and chemical hapten exposure. TCRdb itself ran the RACE reads through MiXCR, one entry per CDR3 protein. The sample has about 140,000 distinct CDR3 sequences; over 9.5% are singletons. Time point reported: patch test 2, 6 weeks after DPC sensitization. The treatment denotes: therapeutic diphenylcyclopropenone sensitization with weekly scalp DPC. Trimming removed 3 bases from V and 5 bases from J, with 4 bases in between. This CDR3 has 12 residues. CDR1 and CDR2 from the germline V gene are SEHNR and FQNEAQ (reference sequence). This clonotype came up a few times.

Sample: whole blood, taken in connection with sensitization to the hapten diphenylcyclopropenone (DPC). The V gene is TRBV7-9, the J gene TRBJ2-2; the D is unclear. This clonotype originated in a woman in her 50s with alopecia areata. Some clones in this sample may be carry-over from other donors' samples. This CDR3 is CASSFITGELFF. The CDR3 DNA reads TGTGCCAGCAGCTTTATAACCGGGGAGCTGTTTTTT. The variable domain in full, with the rest retrieved from reference TRBV7-9 and TRBJ2-2, is DTGVSQNPRHKITKRGQNVTFRCDPISEHNRLYWYRQTLGQGPEFLTYFQNEAQLEKSRLLSDRFSAERPKGSFSTLEIQRTEQGDSAMYLCASSFITGELFFGEGSRLTVL.